The 7 T cell receptor beta chains in this list originate from one sample, sequenced in a study of blood T cell repertoires in COVID-19. The data were produced by immunoSEQ multiplex PCR, yet TCRdb's version contains in-frame clones alone and is incomplete. The table lists 150,000 to 200,000 clones, 75% to 80% of them singletons. The specimen sequenced was peripheral blood. Receptors were obtained from a woman aged 45-60 years with active or convalescent COVID-19.

This sequence joins TRBV19 and TRBJ2-7, with 7 bases identical to TRBD2. Per the germline V gene, CDR1 is LNHDA and CDR2 is SQIVND (reference sequence). This CDR3 has 13 residues. V was clipped by 6 bases and J by 3 bases; unmatched bases: 5. The CDR3 region is CASSPGEGYEQYF. In DNA form, the CDR3 reads TGTGCCAGTAGCCCGGGGGAGGGCTACGAGCAGTACTTC.

This clone was found once. The V call is TRBV11-2, the J call TRBJ2-7; 9 nucleotides agree with TRBD1. Germline CDR1 reads SGHAT; CDR2 reads FQNNGV. The CDR3 has 15 amino acids. The trim removed 3 bases at V and 2 bases at J, leaving 5 bases unmatched. Here the CDR3 reads CASSFLRDRAYEQYF. DNA of the CDR3: TGTGCCAGCAGCTTTTTAAGGGACAGGGCCTACGAGCAGTACTTC.

J is TRBJ2-2 and V is TRBV7-2; D is ambiguous. There are 14 residues in the CDR3. V lost 3 bases to trimming and J lost 1 base, with 6 bases between them. CDR1 SGHTA and CDR2 FQGNSA come from the germline V gene. CDR3 sequence: CASSFARNTGELFF. The CDR3 region has the DNA TGTGCCAGCAGCTTCGCTAGGAACACCGGGGAGCTGTTTTTT.

This chain connects TRBV29-1 to TRBJ1-2; the D is unclear. Germline CDR1 reads SQVTM; CDR2 reads ANQGSEA. The V end was cut by 6 bases, the J end by 0 bases, with 8 bases between. The CDR3 length is 12 residues. The CDR3 DNA reads TGCAGCGTGCTGATAGCTAACTATGGCTACACCTTC. It yields the protein CSVLIANYGYTF.

The table lists this clone with a count of one. The V gene is TRBV5-4, the J gene TRBJ1-6; 7 nucleotides match TRBD1. The CDR3 contains 16 residues. Germline trimming cut 4 bases from V and 8 bases from J; bases unmatched to any gene: 12. Germline V lookup: CDR1 SGHNT, CDR2 YYREEE (reference sequence). The CDR3 region is CASSRQGIRMDSPLHF. In DNA, the CDR3 is TGTGCCAGCAGCCGACAGGGTATCCGGATGGATTCACCCCTCCACTTT.

In DNA, the CDR3 is TGTGCCACCTCCCGCGGGGGCCTCACCTACGAGCAGTACTTC. Translation gives CATSRGGLTYEQYF. The chain combines TRBV19 with TRBJ2-7, with a tentative D call TRBD2 (7 bases). This CDR3 has 14 residues. The germline V and J ends were trimmed by 10 bases and 2 bases, with 18 bases remaining between them. From germline, CDR1 is LNHDA and CDR2 SQIVND (reference sequence).

The chain carries TRBV7-9 and TRBJ1-2, with D perhaps TRBD1 (6 bases). CDR1 and CDR2 (germline): SEHNR, FQNEAQ (reference sequence). The CDR3 totals 15 residues. Trimming took off 4 bases at V and 0 bases at J, with 12 bases between the two ends. DNA for the CDR3: TGTGCCAGCAGCTCAGAGAGGACAGCTAACTATGGCTACACCTTC. Its protein is CASSSERTANYGYTF.